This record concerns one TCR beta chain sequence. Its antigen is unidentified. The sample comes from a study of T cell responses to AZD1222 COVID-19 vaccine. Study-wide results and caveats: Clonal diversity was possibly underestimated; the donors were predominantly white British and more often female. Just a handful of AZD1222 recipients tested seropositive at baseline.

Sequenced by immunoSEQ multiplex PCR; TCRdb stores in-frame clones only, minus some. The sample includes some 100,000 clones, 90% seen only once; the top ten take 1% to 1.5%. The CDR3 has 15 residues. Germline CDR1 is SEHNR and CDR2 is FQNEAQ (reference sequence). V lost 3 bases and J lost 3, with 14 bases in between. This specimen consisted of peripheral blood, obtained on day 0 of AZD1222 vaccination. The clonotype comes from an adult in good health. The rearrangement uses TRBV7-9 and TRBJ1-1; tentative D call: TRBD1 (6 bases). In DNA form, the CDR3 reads TGTGCCAGCAGCTTCGGGGGGCGAGGCGACACTGAAGCTTTCTTT. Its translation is CASSFGGRGDTEAFF.